The clone carrying this T cell receptor beta chain was observed many times. In germline, CDR1 is KGHDR, CDR2 SFDVKD. The CDR3 sequence is 18 residues long. With 0 bases removed from V and 6 bases from J, the gap between germline ends came to 21 bases. One entry per CDR3 protein, called by TCRdb with MiXCR from the 5' RACE reads. The sample holds some 96,000 distinct CDR3 sequences, around 9.8% seen once. The sample originates from a study of T cells after yellow fever vaccination. The source was CD8+ T cells not binding an NS4B(214-222) dextramer, sorted from PBMCs, collected roughly 14 days after the first yellow fever vaccination. The gene calls are TRBV24-1 and TRBJ2-3; TRBD2 might be the D (6 bases). The clonotype originates from a man younger than 35 who received the YFV17D yellow fever vaccine. CDR3 in DNA: TGTGCCACCAGTGATTTGAATCAGGCGGGGCCCCTCCATGATACGCAGTATTTT. This codes for CATSDLNQAGPLHDTQYF.